The 6 T cell receptor beta chains reported below all come from one sample, sequenced in a study of cytomegalovirus exposure and HLA in healthy donors. Using immunoSEQ multiplex PCR, the repertoire was profiled, and TCRdb retains in-frame clones only, with some absent. Of roughly 50,000 clones in the sample, around 90% are singletons; the top ten hold about 0.95%. Source material: PBMCs. These receptors were obtained from a man aged 18 to 30 in good health and CMV-seronegative.

V is TRBV29-1 and J is TRBJ2-3; D may be TRBD2 (6 bases). V lost 8 bases and J 0 bases, leaving 15 bases between the germline ends. This CDR3 contains 14 residues. Germline lookup yields CDR1 SQVTM and CDR2 ANQGSEA. CDR3 in DNA: TGCAGCACAGGCCCCGGGGGAAGCACAGATACGCAGTATTTT. The encoded protein is CSTGPGGSTDTQYF.

This chain connects TRBV28 to TRBJ1-5; D might be TRBD1 (6 bases). Trimming cost V 5 bases and J 0 bases, with 11 bases left between them. Germline V gene data show CDR1 as MDHEN and CDR2 as SYDVKM. CDR3 size: 15 residues. This chain's CDR3 is CASSQGIYSNQPQHF. CDR3 DNA: TGTGCCAGCAGTCAGGGGATTTATAGCAATCAGCCCCAGCATTTT.

The chain is built from TRBV9 and TRBJ2-1; 8 nucleotides agree with TRBD2. There are 15 residues in the CDR3. The germline gives CDR1 SGDLS, CDR2 YYNGEE. With 0 bases clipped from V and 8 bases from J, the junction kept 7 bases outside the gene matches. In DNA form, the CDR3 reads TGTGCCAGCAGCGTAGGGACTAGCTATAAGGATGAGCAGTTCTTC. Amino acid sequence: CASSVGTSYKDEQFF.

The chain employs TRBV5-1 and TRBJ2-7; 9 nucleotides align to TRBD2. Germline-derived CDR1 and CDR2 are SGHRS and YFSETQ. Trimming took 0 bases from V and 3 from J; bases not matched to a gene: 4. CDR3 size: 15 residues. In DNA, the CDR3 is TGCGCCAGCAGCTTGGGGACTAGCGAAGACTACGAGCAGTACTTC. It codes for CASSLGTSEDYEQYF.

The CDR3 coding sequence is TGCGCCAGCAGCTACGAATGGACTCAAGAGACCCAGTACTTC. Translation gives CASSYEWTQETQYF. This rearrangement joins TRBV4-1 to TRBJ2-5, with D perhaps TRBD2 (5 bases). There are 14 residues in the CDR3. Trimming shortened V by 5 bases and J by 2 bases, and 12 bases separated the two germline ends. CDR1 is MGHRA, CDR2 YSYEKL, per germline.

This chain uses TRBV19 with TRBJ2-2, with a possible D match to TRBD2 (6 bases). The CDR3 runs to 15 residues. Trimming took off 3 bases at V and 1 base at J, with 9 bases between the two ends. CDR1 is LNHDA, CDR2 SQIVND, per germline (reference sequence). The CDR3 nucleotides are TGTGCCAGTAGTATTTCGCGGGGGAACACCGGGGAGCTGTTTTTT. Translated: CASSISRGNTGELFF. The full variable domain, completed using reference TRBV19 and TRBJ2-2, is DGGITQSPKYLFRKEGQNVTLSCEQNLNHDAMYWYRQDPGQGLRLIYYSQIVNDFQKGDIAEGYSVSREKKESFPLTVTSAQKNPTAFYLCASSISRGNTGELFFGEGSRLTVL.